This T cell receptor (beta chain) was recorded in a study of monozygotic twins with inflammatory bowel disease (dated by TCRdb to the late 2010s). In terms of the full investigation: In total, roughly 30 monozygotic twin pairs made up the full study: 19 Danish pairs, all IBD-discordant, plus nine German pairs, of which four were IBD-concordant and five were IBD-discordant. Each individual had, on average, about 151 000 unique TCRalpha sequences and 181 000 unique TCRbeta sequences available for analysis. Disease-associated traits were sought mainly through comparisons between IBD patients and their genetically identical healthy co-twins within discordant pairs.

A note on this clonotype: Its antigen is unknown.

General conclusions and limits of the study: No single strong signal or clonotype linked to IBD turned up in the results, so the idea that one exists was not supported. Concordant and discordant twins showed no difference in repertoire similarity, possibly because of limited statistical power. Fewer clonotypes were shared with other individuals by IBD patients than by healthy twins, most markedly in patients showing signs of disease activity. Differing immunosuppressive treatments among patients may have added background noise and inter-individual variability to the repertoires. TCRbeta repertoire diversity, by inverse Simpson index, was decreased in IBD patients compared with their healthy co-twins. The analysis was unable to tell apart different T cell subtypes.

The library was built by means of 5' RACE. Each TCR library was prepared from about 4,000 ng of total RNA. For each sample, cDNA was synthesized in eight separate reactions using SMARTScribe reverse transcriptase. Unique molecular identifiers containing a 6-nucleotide sample barcode were introduced through template switching during cDNA synthesis. TCRalpha and TCRbeta cDNA was amplified in two nested PCRs of 16 and 9 cycles, and bead purification was carried out after each PCR. Before amplification, the cDNA was both treated with uracil DNA-glycosylase and purified with the QIAquick PCR purification kit. The second PCR added Illumina TruSeq-compatible adapters along with sample-specific barcodes. TapeStation and Qubit were used to check library quality and concentration, and approximately 5.5 ng of each library went into the pool. Sequencing of pooled libraries was carried out on an Illumina HiSeq2500 single-index Rapid Run using 2 x 100 bp reads and custom sequencing primers. In the original analysis: UMI-based consensus assembly with MiGEC version 1.2.6 was used to correct PCR and sequencing errors. MiXCR version 2.1.1 handled V(D)J alignment, clonotype assembly and CDR3 extraction. Gene usage, clonotype sharing and MAIT/NKT TCR abundance were normalised by analysing the top 1000, 10 000 and 20 000 clonotypes per sample. After downsampling to 27 000 UMIs, diversity was calculated as the inverse Simpson index using the vegan R package. Statistical testing used paired Mann-Whitney U tests on the discordant twin pairs and applied Benjamini-Hochberg correction for multiple testing. TCRdb reanalyzed the reads, keeping one entry per CDR3 protein sequence and omitting DNA. These V and J calls originate from TCRdb's pipeline instead of the authors' own analysis. The sample's table lists a count of 330,000 or so distinct CDR3 sequences. The leading ten clones occupy 2% to 2.5% of the sample.

From each donor, an approximately 2.3 ml peripheral blood sample was collected into PAXgene tubes and kept at -80 degrees C. Without any T cell sorting, total RNA was extracted from whole blood using the PAXgene blood miRNA kit on an automated QIAcube. Peripheral blood from monozygotic twin pairs who were concordant or discordant for inflammatory bowel disease underwent deep TCRalpha and TCRbeta repertoire profiling using unique molecular barcoding. Smoking habits were recorded for all twin pairs, and each individual was classified as a current, former or never smoker. The CDR3 has 11 amino acids, counting the end cysteine and phenylalanine. No DNA is given. The germline V gene provides CDR1 MGHDK and CDR2 SYGVNS.

Recombination joined TRBV25-1 with TRBJ2-2. Sample: blood. The receptor comes from a human donor with ulcerative colitis or Crohn's disease, or a healthy co-twin of an affected twin (not recorded which). The CDR3 corresponds to CASTIGGELFF. Reference TRBV25-1 and TRBJ2-2 proteins supply the regions before and after the CDR3; the full variable domain is: EADIYQTPRYLVIGTGKKITLECSQTMGHDKMYWYQQDPGMELHLIHYSYGVNSTEKGDLSSESTVSRIRTEHFPLTLESARPSHTSQYLCASTIGGELFFGEGSRLTVL.